This T cell receptor (beta chain) was obtained from a study of OX40 agonist ivuxolimab in advanced cancers. Overall study: All patients had ivuxolimab intravenously every 2 weeks at 0.01 to 10 mg/kg. Partial responses occurred in Three dose-escalation patients, one with hepatocellular carcinoma and two with cutaneous melanoma. Overall study results and limits: Antigen targets of the expanded peripheral T cells went undetermined.

This clone came up a few times. As yet, its antigen is unknown. Clones were sequenced by immunoSEQ multiplex PCR, and TCRdb holds only the in-frame ones, with some missing. The sample lists roughly 80,000 clones; just under 85% were seen once. The CDR3 extends over 12 amino acids. The V gene's germline CDR1 is GTSNPN and CDR2 SVGIG (reference sequence). V lost 2 bases and J lost 7, with 11 bases in between. The origin of this receptor is an adult with an advanced solid tumor such as melanoma, head and neck, liver or kidney cancer. The chain employs TRBV30 and TRBJ1-1; no firm D call. Sample: CD4+ or CD8+ T cells sorted from blood, taken in a trial of the OX40 agonist ivuxolimab. CDR3 residues: CAWSTFTVEAFF. Written as DNA, the CDR3 is TGTGCCTGGAGTACATTTACAGTTGAAGCTTTCTTT.